Listed below are T cell receptor beta chains from one sample, sequenced in a study of blood T cell repertoires in COVID-19. This table comes from immunoSEQ multiplex PCR, and its TCRdb copy is limited to in-frame clones, with some not included. The table includes 150,000 to 200,000 clones, 90% to 95% detected once. The sequenced sample was peripheral blood. The receptors derive from a woman in her forties or fifties with acute or convalescent COVID-19. Each CDR3 is given with its conserved first and last residue. Clone size is given for some rows only: seen once, a few or many times, or a class if the clone is expanded.

clone_size,j_call,v_call,cdr3_aa
NA,TRBJ2-7,TRBV7-9,CASSSRDRAYEQYF
NA,TRBJ1-5,TRBV5-1,CASTHPVQHF
NA,TRBJ2-6,TRBV7-5,CVRSLTSGQLNVLTF
NA,TRBJ1-1,TRBV4-1,CASSQSQGAEGYTEAFF
NA,TRBJ1-2,TRBV9,CASSPTGTGSGYTF
few,TRBJ2-7,TRBV19,CASSPGASYEQYF
once,TRBJ1-5,TRBV7-2,CASSLAGHSNQPQHF
NA,TRBJ2-1,TRBV7-2,CASSLDGGLRYNEQFF
once,TRBJ2-7,TRBV6-6,CASTPTPGQGAEQYF
few,TRBJ1-5,TRBV30,CAWSTRENQPQHF
NA,TRBJ2-3,TRBV5-4,CASSLVSGRVPGRDTQYF
once,TRBJ2-7,TRBV28,CASRDRAGEQYF
NA,TRBJ2-1,TRBV19,CASSKLDNEQFF
NA,TRBJ2-7,TRBV3-1/TRBV3-2,CASSQEDRDFSDEQYF
NA,TRBJ2-5,TRBV6-2/TRBV6-3,CASSQSPRGTQYF
NA,TRBJ1-2,TRBV29-1,CSVEDWGVDYGYTF
NA,TRBJ1-2,TRBV7-2,CASSSGQGLTTNYGYTF
NA,TRBJ1-5,TRBV2,CASSQFDSNQPQHF
NA,TRBJ2-3,TRBV7-8,CASSFSGGPNTDTQYF
NA,TRBJ2-1,TRBV7-3,CASSSYPGLAGINEQFF
NA,TRBJ2-5,TRBV7-9,CASSLQGNVAETQYF
few,TRBJ2-7,TRBV29-1,CSVSVAGQHYEQYF
NA,TRBJ1-1,TRBV27,CASTPHGGAEAFF
few,TRBJ2-3,TRBV5-1,CASSLESPGSGTDTQYF
once,TRBJ1-5,TRBV3-1/TRBV3-2,CASSRGRGQPQHF
once,TRBJ2-3,TRBV7-9,CASSWSGSRTDTQYF
NA,TRBJ2-7,TRBV2,CASSLTALENF
NA,TRBJ1-1,TRBV19,CASRTGDTEAFF
once,TRBJ1-6,TRBV10-2,CASSESRGHAYNSPLHF
NA,TRBJ2-1,TRBV19,CASSIPPTTLYNEQFF
NA,TRBJ2-5,TRBV12-5,CASGLARRGRKETQYF
NA,TRBJ1-5,TRBV9,CASSLRGDWNQPQHF
once,TRBJ2-1,TRBV7-2,CASSLGGAKYNEQFF
NA,TRBJ1-3,TRBV24-1,CATSDAGTGGGNTIYF
NA,TRBJ2-7,TRBV5-6,CASSLAPDIYEQYF
NA,TRBJ1-4,TRBV7-4,CASSLVMGQVTTNEKLFF
NA,TRBJ2-2,TRBV4-1,CASSHDRGFSTGELFF
NA,TRBJ1-2,TRBV18,CASSRTGSSGYTF
NA,TRBJ2-2,TRBV24-1,CATSDSRDRGFGELFF
NA,TRBJ1-3,TRBV3-1/TRBV3-2,CASSLMGRNTIYF
NA,TRBJ1-2,TRBV12-3/TRBV12-4,CASSLSRYYGYTF
NA,TRBJ1-1,TRBV3-1/TRBV3-2,CASSSYRSLEAFF
once,TRBJ2-5,TRBV7-8,CASSLGLAGGLQETQYF
NA,TRBJ1-1,TRBV28,CASRRTGQNTEAFF